This TCR beta chain was observed in a study of blood T cell repertoires in COVID-19. Study as a whole: Collection of acute and convalescent COVID-19 samples took place in the United States, Italy and Spain. Sources were T cells, B-cell-depleted T cells, or PBMCs; the material itself was cDNA or gDNA.

Authors' processing steps: Amplification from reference gene primers served as the basis for estimated nucleated cell counts. This table comes from immunoSEQ multiplex PCR, and its TCRdb copy is limited to in-frame clones, with some not included. From that table come the V and J calls and clone size; the DNA was used to work out D and trimming. The profile shows tens of thousands of clones, nearly 90% of them singletons. The ends lost 3 bases at V and 1 base at J; junction bases unmatched: 2. The CDR3 runs to 15 residues. Germline CDR1 and CDR2: SEHNR and FQNEAQ (reference sequence). This TCR was sampled from an elderly man with acute or convalescent COVID-19. Specimen: peripheral blood. This chain connects TRBV7-9 to TRBJ2-3, with 9 bases that match TRBD1. This CDR3 reads CASSLRQGGTDTQYF. CDR3 DNA sequence: TGTGCCAGCAGCTTGAGACAGGGGGGCACAGATACGCAGTATTTT. The full variable domain, in which reference TRBV7-9 and TRBJ2-3 provide the parts outside the CDR3, is DTGVSQNPRHKITKRGQNVTFRCDPISEHNRLYWYRQTLGQGPEFLTYFQNEAQLEKSRLLSDRFSAERPKGSFSTLEIQRTEQGDSAMYLCASSLRQGGTDTQYFGPGTRLTVL.